This TCR beta chain originates from a study of human thymus T cells. J gave up 3 bases and V 0 bases, and 13 bases lay outside the gene matches. This CDR3 contains 19 residues. Germline V gene data show CDR1 as LGHNA and CDR2 as YNFKEQ. Resections that were taken during corrective heart surgery supplied the thymus tissue. The table came from immunoSEQ multiplex PCR; TCRdb's copy has only in-frame clones and leaves some out. The repertoire holds 70,000 to 75,000 clones, with roughly 96% as singletons. The V gene is TRBV4-2, the J gene TRBJ2-3; 9 positions agree with TRBD2. This TCR derives from a girl under three years old with a congenital heart defect but otherwise immunologically healthy. Input material: thymus tissue. The CDR3 region has the DNA TGTGCCAGCAGCCAAGAGGGTAGCGGGAGCCCCGGTGGGACAGATACGCAGTATTTT. Its translation: CASSQEGSGSPGGTDTQYF.